These 4 T cell receptor beta chains were sequenced from one sample in a study of blood T cell repertoires in COVID-19. Data came from immunoSEQ multiplex PCR; TCRdb stores just in-frame clones and leaves some out. The table lists 190,000 or so clones, around 84% of them singletons. The specimen sequenced was peripheral blood. These receptors came from a man aged 35 to 55 with active or convalescent COVID-19.

The chain links TRBV6-5 to TRBJ2-7; 7 nucleotides match TRBD1. The CDR3 contains 15 residues. Trimming took 7 bases from V and 2 from J; bases not matched to a gene: 11. In germline, CDR1 is MNHEY, CDR2 SVGAGI. As DNA, the CDR3 is TGTGCCAGCATAATCACCTCGGGACAGACCTACGAGCAGTACTTC. Protein product: CASIITSGQTYEQYF.

This rearrangement joins TRBV6-6 to TRBJ2-6; weak D call: TRBD2 (5 bases). The CDR3 has 15 residues. The V gene's germline CDR1 is MNHNY and CDR2 SVGAGI (reference sequence). V dropped 5 bases and J dropped 5 bases, with 13 bases sitting between them. CDR3 protein: CASSPDGMWANVLTF. The CDR3 nucleotides read TGTGCCAGCAGTCCGGACGGGATGTGGGCCAACGTCCTGACTTTC.

The J gene is TRBJ2-7, the V gene TRBV5-1; possibly TRBD1 for D (6 bases). This CDR3 has 14 amino acids. Trimming took 1 base from V and 5 from J, leaving 13 bases between them. Germline CDR1 SGHRS, CDR2 YFSETQ. The CDR3 spells CASSLLRGSDEQYF. For the CDR3, the DNA is TGCGCCAGCAGCTTGCTCAGGGGTAGCGACGAGCAGTACTTC. The complete variable domain, with remaining parts taken from reference TRBV5-1 and TRBJ2-7, reads KAGVTQTPRYLIKTRGQQVTLSCSPISGHRSVSWYQQTPGQGLQFLFEYFSETQRNKGNFPGRFSGRQFSNSRSEMNVSTLELGDSALYLCASSLLRGSDEQYFGPGTRLTVT.

This clone was seen just once. Within the sample, other DNA sequences also encode this same CDR3. The chain links TRBV7-3 to TRBJ1-2; maybe TRBD1 (5 bases). The germline V and J ends were trimmed by 2 bases and 4 bases, with 8 bases remaining between them. The CDR3 is 13 residues long. CDR1 is SGHTA and CDR2 is FQGTGA in the germline V gene. The CDR3 is CASSLGQGYGYTF. The CDR3 coding sequence is TGTGCCAGCAGCTTAGGGCAGGGCTATGGCTACACCTTC. The whole variable domain, remainder taken from reference TRBV7-3 and TRBJ1-2, is GAGVSQTPSNKVTEKGKYVELRCDPISGHTALYWYRQSLGQGPEFLIYFQGTGAADDSGLPNDRFFAVRPEGSVSTLKIQRTERGDSAVYLCASSLGQGYGYTFGSGTRLTVV.